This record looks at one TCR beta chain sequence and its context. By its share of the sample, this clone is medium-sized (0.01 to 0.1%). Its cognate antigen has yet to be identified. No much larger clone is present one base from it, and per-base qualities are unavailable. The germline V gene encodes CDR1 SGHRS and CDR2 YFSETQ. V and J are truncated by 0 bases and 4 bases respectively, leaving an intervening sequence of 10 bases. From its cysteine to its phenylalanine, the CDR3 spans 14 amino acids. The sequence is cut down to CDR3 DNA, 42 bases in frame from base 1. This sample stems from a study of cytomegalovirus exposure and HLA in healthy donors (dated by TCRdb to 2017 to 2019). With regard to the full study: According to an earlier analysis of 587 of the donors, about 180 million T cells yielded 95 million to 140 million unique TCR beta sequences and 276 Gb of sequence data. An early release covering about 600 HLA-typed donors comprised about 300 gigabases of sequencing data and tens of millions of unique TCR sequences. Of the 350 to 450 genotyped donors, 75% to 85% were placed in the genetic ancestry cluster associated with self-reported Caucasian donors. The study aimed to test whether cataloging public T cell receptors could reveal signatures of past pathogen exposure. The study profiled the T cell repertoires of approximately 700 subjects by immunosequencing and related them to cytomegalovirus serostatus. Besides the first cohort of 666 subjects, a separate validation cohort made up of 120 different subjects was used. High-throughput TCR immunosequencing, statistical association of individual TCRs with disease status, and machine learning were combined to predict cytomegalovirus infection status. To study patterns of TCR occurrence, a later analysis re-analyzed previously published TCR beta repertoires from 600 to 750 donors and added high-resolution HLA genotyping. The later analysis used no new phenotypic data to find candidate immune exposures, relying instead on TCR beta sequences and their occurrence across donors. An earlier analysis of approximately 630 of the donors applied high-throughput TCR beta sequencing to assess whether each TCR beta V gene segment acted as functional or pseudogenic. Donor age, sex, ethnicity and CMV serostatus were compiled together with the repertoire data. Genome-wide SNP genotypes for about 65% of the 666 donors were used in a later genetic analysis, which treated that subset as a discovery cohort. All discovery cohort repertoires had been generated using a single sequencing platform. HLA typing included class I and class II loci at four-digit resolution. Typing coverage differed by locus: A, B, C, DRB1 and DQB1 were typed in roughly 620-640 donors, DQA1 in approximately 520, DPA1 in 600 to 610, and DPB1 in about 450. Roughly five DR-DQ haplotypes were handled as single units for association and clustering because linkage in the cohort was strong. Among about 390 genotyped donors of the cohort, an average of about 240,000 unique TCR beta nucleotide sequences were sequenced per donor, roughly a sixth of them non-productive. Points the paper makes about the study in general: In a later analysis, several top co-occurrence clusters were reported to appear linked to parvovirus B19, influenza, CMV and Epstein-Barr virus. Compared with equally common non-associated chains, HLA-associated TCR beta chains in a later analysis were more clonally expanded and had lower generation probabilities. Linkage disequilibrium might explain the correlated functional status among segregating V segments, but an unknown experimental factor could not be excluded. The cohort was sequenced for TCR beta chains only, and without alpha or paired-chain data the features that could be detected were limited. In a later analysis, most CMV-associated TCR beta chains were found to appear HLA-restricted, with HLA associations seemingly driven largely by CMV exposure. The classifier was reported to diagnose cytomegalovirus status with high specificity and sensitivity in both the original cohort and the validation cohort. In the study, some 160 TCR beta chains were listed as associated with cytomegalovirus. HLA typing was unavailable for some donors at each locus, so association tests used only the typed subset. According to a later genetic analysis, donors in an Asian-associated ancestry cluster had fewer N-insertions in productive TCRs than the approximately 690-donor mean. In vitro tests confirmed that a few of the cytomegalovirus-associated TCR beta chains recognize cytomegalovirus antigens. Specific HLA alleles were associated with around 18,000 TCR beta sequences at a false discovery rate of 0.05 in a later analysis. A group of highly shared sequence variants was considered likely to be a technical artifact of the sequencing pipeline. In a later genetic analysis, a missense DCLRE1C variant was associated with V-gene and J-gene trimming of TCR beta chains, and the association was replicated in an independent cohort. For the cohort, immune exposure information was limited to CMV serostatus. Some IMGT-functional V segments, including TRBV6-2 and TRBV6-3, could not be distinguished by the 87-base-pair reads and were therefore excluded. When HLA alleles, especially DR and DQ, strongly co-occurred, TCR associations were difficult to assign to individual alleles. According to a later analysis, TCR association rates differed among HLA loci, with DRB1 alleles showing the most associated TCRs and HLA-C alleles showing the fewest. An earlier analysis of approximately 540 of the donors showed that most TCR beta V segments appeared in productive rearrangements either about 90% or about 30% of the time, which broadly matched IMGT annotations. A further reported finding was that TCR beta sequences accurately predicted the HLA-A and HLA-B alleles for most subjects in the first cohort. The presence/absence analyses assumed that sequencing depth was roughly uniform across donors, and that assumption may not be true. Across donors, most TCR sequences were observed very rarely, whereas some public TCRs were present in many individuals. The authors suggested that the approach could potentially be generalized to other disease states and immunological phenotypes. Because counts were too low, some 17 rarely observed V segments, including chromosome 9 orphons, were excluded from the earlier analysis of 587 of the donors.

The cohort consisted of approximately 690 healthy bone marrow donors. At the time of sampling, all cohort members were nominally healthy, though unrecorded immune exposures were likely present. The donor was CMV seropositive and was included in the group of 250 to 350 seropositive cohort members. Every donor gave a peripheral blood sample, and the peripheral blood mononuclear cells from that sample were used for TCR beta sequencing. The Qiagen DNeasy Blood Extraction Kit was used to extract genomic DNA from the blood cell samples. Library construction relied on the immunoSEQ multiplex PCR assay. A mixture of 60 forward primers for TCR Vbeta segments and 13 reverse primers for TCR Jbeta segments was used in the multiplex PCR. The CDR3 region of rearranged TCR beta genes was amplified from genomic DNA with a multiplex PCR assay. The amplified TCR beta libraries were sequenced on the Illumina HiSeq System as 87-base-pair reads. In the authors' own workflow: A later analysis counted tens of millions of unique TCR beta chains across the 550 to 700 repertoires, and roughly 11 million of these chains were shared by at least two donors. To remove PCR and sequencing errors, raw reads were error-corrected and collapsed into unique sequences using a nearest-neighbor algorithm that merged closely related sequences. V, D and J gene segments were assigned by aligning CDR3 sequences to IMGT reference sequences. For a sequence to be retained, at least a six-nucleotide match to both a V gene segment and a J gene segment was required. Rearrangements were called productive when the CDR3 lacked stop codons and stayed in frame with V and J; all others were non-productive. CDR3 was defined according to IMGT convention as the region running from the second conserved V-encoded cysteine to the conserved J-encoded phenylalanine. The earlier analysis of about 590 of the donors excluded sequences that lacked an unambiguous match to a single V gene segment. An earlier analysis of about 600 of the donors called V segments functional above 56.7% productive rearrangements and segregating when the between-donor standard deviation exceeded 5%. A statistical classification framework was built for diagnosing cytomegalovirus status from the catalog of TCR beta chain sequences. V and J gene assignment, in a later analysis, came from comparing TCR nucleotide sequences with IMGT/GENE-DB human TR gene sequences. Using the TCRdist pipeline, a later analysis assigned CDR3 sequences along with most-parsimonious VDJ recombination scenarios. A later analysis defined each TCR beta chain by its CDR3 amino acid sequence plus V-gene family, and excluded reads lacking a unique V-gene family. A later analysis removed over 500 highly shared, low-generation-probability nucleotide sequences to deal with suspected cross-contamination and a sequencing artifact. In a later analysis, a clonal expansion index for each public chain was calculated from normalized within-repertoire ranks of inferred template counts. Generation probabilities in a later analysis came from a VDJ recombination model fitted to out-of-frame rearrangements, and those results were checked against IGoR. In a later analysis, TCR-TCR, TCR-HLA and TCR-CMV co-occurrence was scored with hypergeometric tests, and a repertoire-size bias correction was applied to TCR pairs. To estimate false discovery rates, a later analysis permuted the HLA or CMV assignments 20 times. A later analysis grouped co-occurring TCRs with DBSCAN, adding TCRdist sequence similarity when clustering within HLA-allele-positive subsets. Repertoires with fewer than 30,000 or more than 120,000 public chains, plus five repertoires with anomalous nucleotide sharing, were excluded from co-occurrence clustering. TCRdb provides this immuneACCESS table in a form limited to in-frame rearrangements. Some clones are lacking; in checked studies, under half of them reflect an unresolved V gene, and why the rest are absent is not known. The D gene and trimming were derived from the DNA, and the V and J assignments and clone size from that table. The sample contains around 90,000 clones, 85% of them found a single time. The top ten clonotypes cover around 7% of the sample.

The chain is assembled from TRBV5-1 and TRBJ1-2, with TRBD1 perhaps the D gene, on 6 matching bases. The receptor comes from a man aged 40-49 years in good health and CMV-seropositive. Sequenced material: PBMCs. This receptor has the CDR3 CASSLGQGFYGYTF. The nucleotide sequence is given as TGCGCCAGCAGCTTGGGTCAGGGGTTCTATGGCTACACCTTC.